This T cell receptor beta chain was captured in a study of regulatory T cells in long-lasting Graves disease. Study-level points and caveats: Under persistent disease, TRBV28, TRBJ1-2 and TRBJ2-5 were used preferentially.

Time point meaning: persistent/refractory GD, antithyroid drugs over 5 years with positive TRAb. Generation of the TCR library employed RNA extracted from PBMCs. Construction of the TCR beta libraries employed iRepertoire HTBI primers in conjunction with Arm-PCR of CDR3 regions. TCRdb used MiXCR to reprocess the multiplex PCR reads, holding one entry per CDR3 protein. The sample lists roughly 400,000 distinct CDR3 sequences, around 20% occurring once. As for this clonotype: Antigen specificity is unknown.

Germline CDR1 KGHSH, CDR2 LQKENI. This CDR3 region has 13 residues. V lost 1 base to trimming and J lost 5 bases, with 3 bases between them. This material consisted of peripheral blood mononuclear cells (PBMCs), taken when the disease was refractory, from a patient treated with antithyroid drugs. The gene calls are TRBV18 and TRBJ1-6; D remains unclear. This sequence was found in a female donor with Graves disease. CDR3 sequence: CASSPLDNSPLHF. DNA of the CDR3: TGTGCCAGCTCACCACTTGATAATTCACCCCTCCACTTT.